Each of the 5 T cell receptor beta chains below was sequenced from the same sample in a study of Ad26.COV2.S vaccination and SARS-CoV-2 variants. Measured with immunoSEQ multiplex PCR; TCRdb has only the in-frame clones, and not every one. The sample lists 400,000 or so clones, 70% to 90% seen once, with roughly 3.2% in the top ten. Treatment described: about 20 received Ad26.COV2.S at low or high dose, single or two shots; 5 received placebo; per-sample allocation not given. Sampling was performed 63 days after the first vaccine or placebo injection. The sequences come from peripheral blood, collected in a trial of Ad26.COV2.S vaccine versus placebo. The source is a person between 18 and 65 years old who received the Ad26.COV2.S COVID-19 vaccine or a placebo.

The V gene is TRBV3-1 (or the pseudogene TRBV3-2), the J gene TRBJ1-2; 8 bases fit TRBD1. This CDR3 spans 13 amino acids. The junction had 5 bases not matched to a gene; V was cut back by 3 bases and J by 8 bases. Per the germline V gene, CDR1 is LGHDT and CDR2 is YNNKEL (reference sequence). Here the CDR3 DNA reads TGTGCCAGCAGCCATCAGGGGGCGTCGGGCTACACCTTC. This translates into CASSHQGASGYTF.

The chain uses TRBV19 and TRBJ1-5; D is perhaps TRBD1 (6 bases). V was cut by 7 bases and J by 4 bases, with 23 bases left in between. CDR1 is LNHDA and CDR2 is SQIVND in the germline V gene (reference sequence). The CDR3 has 17 amino acids. The CDR3 DNA sequence: TGTGCCAGTAAGTTATCGGCAGGGGATGGGGATAATCAGCCCCAGCATTTT. Protein sequence: CASKLSAGDGDNQPQHF.

The chain is built from TRBV5-1 and TRBJ1-2, with 7 bases aligning to TRBD1. CDR1 SGHRS and CDR2 YFSETQ come from the germline V gene. The trim removed 5 bases at V and 0 bases at J, leaving 13 bases unmatched. The CDR3 has 17 residues. For the CDR3, the DNA is TGCGCCAGCAGGGCCGGTACAGGGGTGGCCCCTAACTATGGCTACACCTTC. Its translation: CASRAGTGVAPNYGYTF.

J is TRBJ2-1 and V is TRBV6-2 or TRBV6-3; D unresolved. This CDR3 has 13 amino acids. Trimming left V 7 bases short and J 3 bases short, with 10 bases between. Germline V gives CDR1 MNHEY, CDR2 SVGEGT. The CDR3, as DNA: TGTGCCAGCACCCCGTCTGGCTACAATGAGCAGTTCTTC. Its protein product is CASTPSGYNEQFF.

The V call is TRBV11-2, the J call TRBJ1-4, with a tentative D call TRBD1 (5 bases). Germline CDR1 SGHAT, CDR2 FQNNGV. The CDR3 is 15 amino acids. Trimming stripped 5 bases from V and 6 bases from J, with 16 bases between. CDR3 DNA sequence: TGTGCCAGCAGCGAAGCAGGGATAGTCGATGAAAAACTGTTTTTT. It encodes CASSEAGIVDEKLFF. The complete variable domain, with remaining parts taken from reference TRBV11-2 and TRBJ1-4, reads EAGVAQSPRYKIIEKRQSVAFWCNPISGHATLYWYQQILGQGPKLLIQFQNNGVVDDSQLPKDRFSAERLKGVDSTLKIQPAKLEDSAVYLCASSEAGIVDEKLFFGSGTQLSVL.